These 10 T cell receptor beta chains originate from one sample sequenced in a study of T cell changes during pregnancy in multiple sclerosis. The assay was immunoSEQ multiplex PCR, and TCRdb's table has in-frame clones only and misses some. The sample shows approximately 37,000 clones, around nine tenths of them seen only once. Sequencing used CD4+ T cells from peripheral blood mononuclear cells, obtained in the third trimester of pregnancy. The receptors were gathered from a female donor in good health, enrolled as a control in a pregnancy study.

V gene TRBV28 combines with J gene TRBJ1-5; 7 positions agree with TRBD1. Germline values: CDR1 MDHEN, CDR2 SYDVKM. Trimming took 7 bases from V and 2 from J; bases not matched to a gene: 5. The CDR3 has 14 residues. Here the CDR3 reads CASIEGAGNQPQHF. In DNA form, the CDR3 reads TGTGCCAGCATAGAGGGGGCAGGCAATCAGCCCCAGCATTTT.

This clone occurred a few times. The J gene is TRBJ1-1, the V gene TRBV29-1; the D gene is possibly TRBD1 (6 bases). The CDR3 covers 13 residues. CDR1 SQVTM and CDR2 ANQGSEA come from the germline V gene. V was trimmed by 7 bases and J by 7 bases, leaving 19 bases between them. The DNA of the CDR3 is TGCAGCGCCCGGGACAATTTCAACGTTGAAGCTTTCTTT. Its protein product is CSARDNFNVEAFF.

This chain connects TRBV6-5 to TRBJ2-5, with D perhaps TRBD1 (6 bases). Trimming stripped 0 bases from V and 4 bases from J, with 9 bases between. This CDR3 comprises 14 residues. Germline V CDR1 and CDR2: MNHEY, SVGAGI. In DNA form, the CDR3 reads TGTGCCAGCAGTTACTCGAGAGGGGGAGAGACCCAGTACTTC. Encoded protein: CASSYSRGGETQYF.

The J gene is TRBJ1-1, the V gene TRBV5-1; tentatively, D is TRBD1 (6 bases). V lost 0 bases to trimming and J lost 5 bases, with 11 bases between them. This CDR3 comprises 14 residues. Germline assignment: CDR1 SGHRS and CDR2 YFSETQ. The chain's CDR3 is CASSLGGGGTEAFF. The DNA for the CDR3 is TGCGCCAGCAGCTTGGGAGGGGGGGGGACTGAAGCTTTCTTT.

V gene TRBV2 combines with J gene TRBJ2-7, with TRBD1 matching over 10 bases. The V gene's germline CDR1 is SNHLY and CDR2 FYNNEI. The V gene end was trimmed by 6 bases and the J gene end by 3 bases; junction bases not matched to a gene: 2. The CDR3 has 13 residues. CDR3 protein: CASRGQGHYEQYF. The DNA of the CDR3 is TGTGCCAGCAGGGGACAGGGGCACTACGAGCAGTACTTC.

In its sample, this clone was seen once. The chain employs TRBV2 and TRBJ1-1; possibly TRBD1 for D (6 bases). The V gene's germline CDR1 is SNHLY and CDR2 FYNNEI. The CDR3 spans 12 residues. Trimming removed 11 bases at V and 6 bases at J, with 16 bases between. The CDR3 DNA is TGTGCCCTAAGATGGGGGCTGGCTGAAGCTTTCTTT. Translated, it gives CALRWGLAEAFF.

The rearrangement uses TRBV28 and TRBJ2-7; possible D gene TRBD1, 6 bases. The CDR3 runs 16 residues. The ends were cut back, 2 bases at V and 5 bases at J, with 19 bases in the middle. Germline CDR1 reads MDHEN; CDR2 reads SYDVKM. CDR3 in amino acids: CASSLNTAGETNEQYF. In DNA form, the CDR3 reads TGTGCCAGCAGTTTAAATACGGCAGGGGAAACGAACGAGCAGTACTTC. Full variable domain (remainder filled in from reference TRBV28 and TRBJ2-7): DVKVTQSSRYLVKRTGEKVFLECVQDMDHENMFWYRQDPGLGLRLIYFSYDVKMKEKGDIPEGYSVSREKKERFSLILESASTNQTSMYLCASSLNTAGETNEQYFGPGTRLTVT.

V and J are TRBV11-3 and TRBJ2-3, with 8 bases lining up with TRBD2. In germline, CDR1 is SGHNT, CDR2 YENEEA. The ends lost 5 bases at V and 1 base at J; junction bases unmatched: 8. This CDR3 comprises 16 residues. This chain's CDR3 is CASSTRRGAGTDTQYF. In DNA form, the CDR3 reads TGTGCCAGCAGCACGCGGCGGGGGGCAGGCACAGATACGCAGTATTTT.

The rearrangement joins TRBV28 to TRBJ2-7; 8 positions agree with TRBD2. The germline V gene encodes CDR1 MDHEN and CDR2 SYDVKM. With 6 bases clipped from V and 5 bases from J, the junction kept 15 bases outside the gene matches. This CDR3 has 16 amino acids. The chain's CDR3 is CASRGGSGSPSHEQYF. The CDR3 region has the DNA TGTGCCAGCAGGGGGGGAAGCGGGAGTCCTTCCCACGAGCAGTACTTC.

This chain joins TRBV14 and TRBJ2-1; possibly TRBD1 for D (5 bases). CDR1 is SGHDN and CDR2 is FVKESK in the germline V gene. The CDR3 is 15 residues long. The germline V and J ends were trimmed by 4 bases and 0 bases, with 10 bases remaining between them. The CDR3 sequence is CASSPGPRSYNEQFF. Written as DNA, the CDR3 is TGTGCCAGCAGCCCAGGGCCCCGCTCCTACAATGAGCAGTTCTTC.